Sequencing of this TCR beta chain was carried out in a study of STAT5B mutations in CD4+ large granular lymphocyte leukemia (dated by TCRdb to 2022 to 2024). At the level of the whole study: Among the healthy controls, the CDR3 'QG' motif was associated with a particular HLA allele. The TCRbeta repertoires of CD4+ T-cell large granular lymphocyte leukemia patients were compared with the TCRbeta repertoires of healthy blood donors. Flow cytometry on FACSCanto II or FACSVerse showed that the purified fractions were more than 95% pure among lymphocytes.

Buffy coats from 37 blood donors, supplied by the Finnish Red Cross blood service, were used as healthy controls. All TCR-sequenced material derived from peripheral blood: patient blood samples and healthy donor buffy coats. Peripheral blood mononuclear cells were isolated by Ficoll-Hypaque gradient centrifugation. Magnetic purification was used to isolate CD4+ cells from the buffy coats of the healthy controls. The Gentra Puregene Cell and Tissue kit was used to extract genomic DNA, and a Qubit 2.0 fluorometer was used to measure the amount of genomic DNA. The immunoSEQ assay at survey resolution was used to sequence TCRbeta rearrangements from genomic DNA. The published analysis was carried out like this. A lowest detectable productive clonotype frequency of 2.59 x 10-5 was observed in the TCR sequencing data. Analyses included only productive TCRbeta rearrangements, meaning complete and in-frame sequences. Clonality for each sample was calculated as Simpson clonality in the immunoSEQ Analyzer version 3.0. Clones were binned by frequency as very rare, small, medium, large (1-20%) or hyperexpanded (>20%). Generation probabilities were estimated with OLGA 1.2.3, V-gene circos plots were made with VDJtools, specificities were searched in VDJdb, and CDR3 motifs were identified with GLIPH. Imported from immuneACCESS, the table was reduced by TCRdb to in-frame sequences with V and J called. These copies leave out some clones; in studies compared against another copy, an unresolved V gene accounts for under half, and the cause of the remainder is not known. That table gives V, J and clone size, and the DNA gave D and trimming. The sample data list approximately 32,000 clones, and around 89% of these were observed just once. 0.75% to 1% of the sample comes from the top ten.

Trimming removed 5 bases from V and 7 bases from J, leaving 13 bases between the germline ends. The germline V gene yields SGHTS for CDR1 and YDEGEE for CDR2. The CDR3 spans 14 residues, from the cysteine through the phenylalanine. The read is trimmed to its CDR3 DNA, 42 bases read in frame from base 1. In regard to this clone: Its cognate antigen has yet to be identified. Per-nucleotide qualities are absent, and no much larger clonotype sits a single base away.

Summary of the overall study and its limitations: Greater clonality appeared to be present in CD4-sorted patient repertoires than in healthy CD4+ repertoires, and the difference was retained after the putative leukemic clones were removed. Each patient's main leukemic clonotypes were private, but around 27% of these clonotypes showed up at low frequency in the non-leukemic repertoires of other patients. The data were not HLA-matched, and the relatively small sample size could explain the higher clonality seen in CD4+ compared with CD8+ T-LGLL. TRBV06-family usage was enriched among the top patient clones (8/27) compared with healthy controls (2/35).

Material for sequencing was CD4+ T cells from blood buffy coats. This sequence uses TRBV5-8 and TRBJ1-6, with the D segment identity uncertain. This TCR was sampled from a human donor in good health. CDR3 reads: CASRLLGSNSPLHF. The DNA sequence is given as TGTGCCAGCAGGTTGTTGGGGTCGAATTCACCCCTCCACTTT.